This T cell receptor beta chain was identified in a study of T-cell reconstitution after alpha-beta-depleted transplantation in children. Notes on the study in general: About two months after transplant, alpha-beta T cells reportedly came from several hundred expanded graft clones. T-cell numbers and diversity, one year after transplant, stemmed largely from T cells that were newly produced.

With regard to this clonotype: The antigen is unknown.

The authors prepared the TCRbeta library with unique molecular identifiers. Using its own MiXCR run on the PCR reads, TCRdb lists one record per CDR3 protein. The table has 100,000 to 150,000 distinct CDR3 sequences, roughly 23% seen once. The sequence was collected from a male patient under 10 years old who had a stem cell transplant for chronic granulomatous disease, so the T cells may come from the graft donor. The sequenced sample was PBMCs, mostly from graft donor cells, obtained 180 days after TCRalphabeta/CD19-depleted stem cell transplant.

CDR3 in amino acids: CAISGPPGLAGFGDTQYF. The CDR3 DNA follows: TGTGCCATCAGTGGACCACCGGGACTAGCGGGATTTGGAGATACGCAGTATTTT. V is TRBV10-3 and J is TRBJ2-3; TRBD2 matches 13 bases. Germline CDR1 ENHRY, CDR2 SYGVKD. The J segment lost 5 bases and the V segment lost 4 bases, leaving 12 bases of the junction unmatched. The CDR3 runs to 18 residues.